The 23 T cell receptor beta chains presented below share a single source sample, sequenced in a study of T cell changes during pregnancy in multiple sclerosis. The protocol was immunoSEQ multiplex PCR, while the TCRdb copy is restricted to in-frame clones and leaves out a portion. The sample records roughly 60,000 clones, just under 95% being singletons. Material: peripheral blood, obtained in the second trimester of pregnancy. These receptor sequences come from a female donor with multiple sclerosis, enrolled in a pregnancy study.

The rearrangement uses TRBV11-2 and TRBJ2-3; 14 nucleotides align to TRBD2. The CDR3 is made up of 19 amino acids. The J segment lost 2 bases and the V segment lost 3 bases, leaving 10 bases of the junction unmatched. CDR1 is SGHAT, CDR2 FQNNGV, per germline. CDR3 amino acids: CASSFWWTSGRTLTDTQYF. In DNA form, the CDR3 reads TGTGCCAGCAGCTTCTGGTGGACTAGCGGGAGGACCCTCACAGATACGCAGTATTTT. The whole variable domain, remainder taken from reference TRBV11-2 and TRBJ2-3, is EAGVAQSPRYKIIEKRQSVAFWCNPISGHATLYWYQQILGQGPKLLIQFQNNGVVDDSQLPKDRFSAERLKGVDSTLKIQPAKLEDSAVYLCASSFWWTSGRTLTDTQYFGPGTRLTVL.

The V gene is TRBV4-1, the J gene TRBJ1-2; D is uncertain. Germline-derived CDR1 and CDR2 are MGHRA and YSYEKL. The CDR3 is 14 residues long. V shed 1 base and J shed 5 bases, with 11 bases lying between them. CDR3 nucleotides: TGCGCCAGCAGCCAAGGCGCACCGACTTATGGCTACACCTTC. Translated: CASSQGAPTYGYTF.

The chain carries TRBV12-5 and TRBJ2-1; TRBD1 agrees at 8 bases. The germline V gene encodes CDR1 LGHNT and CDR2 FRNRAP. CDR3 length equals 14 residues. V shed 6 bases, J shed 4 bases, and the junction held 5 bases outside the gene matches. This chain's CDR3 is CASGPDRGYNEQFF. The CDR3 DNA reads as TGTGCTAGTGGCCCTGACAGGGGTTACAATGAGCAGTTCTTC.

V gene TRBV5-1 combines with J gene TRBJ2-3; TRBD2 aligns across 8 bases. Germline assignment: CDR1 SGHRS and CDR2 YFSETQ. The CDR3 spans 17 residues. V lost 0 bases and J lost 0; bases outside the gene matches: 6. Here the CDR3 DNA reads TGCGCCAGCAGCTTGGAATTGGCGGGAGGTAGCACAGATACGCAGTATTTT. Translating it yields CASSLELAGGSTDTQYF.

The chain combines TRBV28 with TRBJ1-1; TRBD1 aligns across 9 bases. This CDR3 comprises 15 residues. Germline trimming cut 5 bases from V and 1 base from J; bases unmatched to any gene: 5. Looked up from germline, CDR1 is MDHEN and CDR2 is SYDVKM. The CDR3, as DNA: TGTGCCAGCAGTAGACAGGGGGAGGGGAACACTGAAGCTTTCTTT. Protein sequence: CASSRQGEGNTEAFF.

This clone was seen only a few times. This chain connects TRBV4-1 to TRBJ2-3; a weak D match, TRBD2 (6 bases). Germline V gives CDR1 MGHRA, CDR2 YSYEKL. The V end lost 7 bases, the J end lost 0 bases, and 17 bases lay between the germline ends. There are 16 residues in the CDR3. DNA for the CDR3: TGCGCCAGCAACCCGACCGGGACTCTAAGCACAGATACGCAGTATTTT. It codes for CASNPTGTLSTDTQYF.

This sequence joins TRBV7-9 and TRBJ2-7, with a tentative D call TRBD2 (6 bases). Germline V CDR1 and CDR2: SEHNR, FQNEAQ (reference sequence). The CDR3 runs to 17 residues. V was clipped by 5 bases and J by 7 bases, with 27 bases between them. The CDR3 bases are TGTGCCAGCAGCCTTCCGGGACTCCCGGCCTCTGAATCGGAGCAGTACTTC. This encodes CASSLPGLPASESEQYF.

The chain combines TRBV28 with TRBJ2-3; 7 nucleotides align to TRBD2. In germline, CDR1 is MDHEN, CDR2 SYDVKM. The CDR3 length is 14 residues. V lost 5 bases and J lost 2; bases outside the gene matches: 4. CDR3 residues: CASSGGVLTDTQYF. Written as DNA, the CDR3 is TGTGCCAGCAGTGGGGGGGTGCTCACAGATACGCAGTATTTT.

The V gene is TRBV5-4, the J gene TRBJ2-7, with D maybe TRBD1 (6 bases). The CDR3 sequence is 14 residues long. Germline V CDR1 and CDR2: SGHNT, YYREEE (reference sequence). V gave up 0 bases and J gave up 3 bases, with 10 bases separating them. For the CDR3, the DNA is TGTGCCAGCAGCTTGGTCCAGGGGAGCTACGAGCAGTACTTC. Residues: CASSLVQGSYEQYF.

The chain couples TRBV4-1 to TRBJ2-1; TRBD2 might be the D (8 bases). The germline CDR1 and CDR2 sequences are MGHRA and YSYEKL. This CDR3 has 17 amino acids. V dropped 1 base and J dropped 9 bases, with 22 bases sitting between them. CDR3 region: CASSQVLQGVGRVEQFF. The CDR3 DNA is TGCGCCAGCAGCCAAGTATTGCAGGGGGTCGGGAGGGTTGAGCAGTTCTTC.

The V call is TRBV7-8, the J call TRBJ2-1; 15 bases are shared with TRBD2. The germline V gene encodes CDR1 SGHVS and CDR2 FQNEAQ. This CDR3 is built from 20 residues. Losses at the gene ends were 3 bases for V and 5 bases for J; bases not matched to a gene: 14. CDR3: CASSFLRTSGRGGTNNEQFF. The CDR3 nucleotides are TGTGCCAGCAGCTTCCTCCGGACTAGCGGGAGGGGAGGCACTAACAATGAGCAGTTCTTC.

This clone was detected once. The chain couples TRBV6-5 to TRBJ2-3; D is possibly TRBD2 (6 bases). V was shortened by 8 bases and J by 4 bases, with 10 bases between the two germline ends. This CDR3 region has 12 residues. The V gene's germline CDR1 is MNHEY and CDR2 SVGAGI. The DNA for the CDR3 is TGTGCCAGCTTTACTAGCCCAGATACGCAGTATTTT. Amino acid sequence: CASFTSPDTQYF.

The CDR3 DNA follows: TGTGCCTGGGGAACTAGCGGGACCTACAATGAGCAGTTCTTC. Translated, it gives CAWGTSGTYNEQFF. The chain employs TRBV30 and TRBJ2-1, with 10 bases identical to TRBD2. Per the germline V gene, CDR1 is GTSNPN and CDR2 is SVGIG (reference sequence). V shed 5 bases and J 2 bases; nucleotides not matched to a gene: 3. The CDR3 totals 14 residues.

With respect to this clone: Germline and junction disagree at one end, which may indicate a read error. The V and J genes are TRBV5-1 and TRBJ2-1; no definite D call. Germline lookup yields CDR1 SGHRS and CDR2 YFSETQ. The CDR3 is 15 residues long. The CDR3 bases are TGCGCCAGCAGATTGGACGCCAGCTCCTACAATGAGCAGTTCTTC. Encoded protein: CASRLDASSYNEQFF.

A few counts support this clone. V is TRBV4-3 and J is TRBJ2-7, with D perhaps matching TRBD2 (6 bases). CDR1 and CDR2 from the germline V gene are LGHNA and YSLEER. This CDR3 is 15 amino acids long. Between the trimmed V and J ends, which lost 0 bases and 3 bases, there was a span of 12 bases. The CDR3 DNA follows: TGCGCCAGCAGCCAAGAAAGAACCGGGAGCTACGAGCAGTACTTC. It yields the protein CASSQERTGSYEQYF.

This rearrangement joins TRBV27 to TRBJ2-7, with 10 bases lining up with TRBD2. Looked up from germline, CDR1 is MNHEY and CDR2 is SMNVEV (reference sequence). The CDR3 loop spans 13 amino acids. The ends lost 6 bases at V and 6 bases at J; junction bases unmatched: 5. The CDR3 region has the DNA TGTGCCAGCAGGAGCGGGAGGGCCTCCGAGCAGTACTTC. Its protein is CASRSGRASEQYF.

The chain couples TRBV7-2 to TRBJ2-6; 8 bases are shared with TRBD1. After removal of 4 bases from V and 2 bases from J, the junction contained 10 bases not matched to a gene. CDR3 length equals 18 residues. Germline values: CDR1 SGHTA, CDR2 FQGNSA. The CDR3 loop is CASSSNDRGRAGANVLTF. The CDR3 nucleotides are TGTGCCAGCAGCTCGAACGACAGGGGAAGGGCTGGGGCCAACGTCCTGACTTTC.

The chain has TRBV4-3 and TRBJ1-5; TRBD1 matches at 9 bases. CDR1 is LGHNA, CDR2 YSLEER, per germline. The V gene end was trimmed by 0 bases and the J gene end by 7 bases; junction bases not matched to a gene: 7. This CDR3 is 16 amino acids long. This CDR3 reads CASSQDSGQGRQPQHF. The CDR3, as DNA: TGCGCCAGCAGCCAAGACAGTGGACAGGGGAGGCAGCCCCAGCATTTT.

The chain combines TRBV6-5 with TRBJ2-7; 7 bases are a match to TRBD2. CDR3 length: 12 amino acids. The V gene end was trimmed by 6 bases and the J gene end by 4 bases; junction bases not matched to a gene: 3. Germline V gene lookup returns CDR1 MNHEY and CDR2 SVGAGI. The DNA of the CDR3 is TGTGCCAGCAGAAGGGAGGGTTACGAGCAGTACTTC. Amino acids: CASRREGYEQYF.

This sequence joins TRBV19 and TRBJ2-1; D perhaps matches TRBD2 (5 bases). CDR3 size: 13 residues. Germline V gene data show CDR1 as LNHDA and CDR2 as SQIVND (reference sequence). V lost 3 bases to trimming and J lost 12 bases, with 15 bases between them. The CDR3 DNA reads TGTGCCAGTAGTATGAGGGAGCTACGGGGGCAGTTCTTC. The encoded protein is CASSMRELRGQFF. The full variable domain, rest sourced from reference TRBV19 and TRBJ2-1, is DGGITQSPKYLFRKEGQNVTLSCEQNLNHDAMYWYRQDPGQGLRLIYYSQIVNDFQKGDIAEGYSVSREKKESFPLTVTSAQKNPTAFYLCASSMRELRGQFFGPGTRLTVL.

In DNA, the CDR3 is TGTGCCAGCAGTCCAGGACAGGGCAAAGCCTATAACTATGGCTACACCTTC. This translates into CASSPGQGKAYNYGYTF. The gene calls are TRBV28 and TRBJ1-2; 8 positions match TRBD1. The CDR3 is 17 amino acids. The V segment lost 5 bases and the J segment 1 base; nucleotides outside the gene matches: 12. From germline, CDR1 is MDHEN and CDR2 SYDVKM.

The chain carries TRBV4-2 and TRBJ2-1, with a possible D match to TRBD2 (5 bases). The CDR3 is made up of 16 amino acids. Trimming took 0 bases from V and 0 from J, leaving 9 bases between them. Germline CDR1 and CDR2: LGHNA and YNFKEQ. The CDR3 reads CASSQDSRDSYNEQFF. Here the CDR3 DNA reads TGTGCCAGCAGCCAAGATAGCCGGGACTCCTACAATGAGCAGTTCTTC.

This chain uses TRBV28 with TRBJ2-2; D ambiguous. V lost 2 bases and J 2 bases, leaving 9 bases between the germline ends. Germline V gene lookup returns CDR1 MDHEN and CDR2 SYDVKM. The CDR3 runs 15 residues. The CDR3, as DNA: TGTGCCAGCAGTTTAACCCCAGAAAACACCGGGGAGCTGTTTTTT. Its protein product is CASSLTPENTGELFF.